Detailed here is one TCR beta chain. Its antigen is currently unknown. The sample originates from a study of cytomegalovirus exposure and HLA in healthy donors. Study background: An earlier analysis found some 100 million unique TCR beta sequences from 150 million to 200 million T cells. Study results and caveats: DRB1 showed the most TCR associations and HLA-C the fewest in a later analysis, as rates varied by HLA locus. In terms of immune exposure information, only CMV serostatus was available.

The PCR ran on 60 Vbeta and 13 Jbeta primers. This table comes from immunoSEQ multiplex PCR, and its TCRdb copy is limited to in-frame clones, with some not included. The sample includes roughly 220,000 clones, 70% of them seen just once. The CDR3 contains 15 residues. The V gene's germline CDR1 is SQVTM and CDR2 ANQGSEA. Trimming cost V 5 bases and J 0 bases; bases outside gene matches: 6. The sequence was collected from a man aged 40-49 years in good health and CMV-seropositive. The sequenced sample consisted of PBMCs. The chain uses TRBV29-1 and TRBJ2-1; 8 bases map to TRBD1. CDR3 residues: CSVPHRGSSYNEQFF. CDR3 in DNA: TGCAGCGTTCCCCACAGGGGGAGCTCCTACAATGAGCAGTTCTTC.